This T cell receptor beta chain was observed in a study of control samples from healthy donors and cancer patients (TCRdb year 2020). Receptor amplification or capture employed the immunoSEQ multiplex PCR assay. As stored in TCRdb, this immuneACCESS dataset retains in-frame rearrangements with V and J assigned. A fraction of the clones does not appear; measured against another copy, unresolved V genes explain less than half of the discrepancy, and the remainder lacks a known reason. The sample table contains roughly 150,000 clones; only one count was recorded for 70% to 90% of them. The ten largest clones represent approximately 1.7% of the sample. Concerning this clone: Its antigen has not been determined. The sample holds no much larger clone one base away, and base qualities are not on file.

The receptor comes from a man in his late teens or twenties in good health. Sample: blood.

This receptor carries the CDR3 CASSPRGGSNQPQHF. The bases are TGTGCCAGCAGTCCCCGCGGGGGTAGCAATCAGCCCCAGCATTTT. The sequence links TRBV6-6 to TRBJ1-5; TRBD1 is a possible D gene, resting on 5 matching bases. Measured from the cysteine to the phenylalanine, the CDR3 is 15 residues long. The only DNA kept is the CDR3, 45 bases in frame from the first base. V loses 5 bases, J loses 0 bases, and the germline ends lie 11 bases apart. CDR1 MNHNY and CDR2 SVGAGI were looked up in the germline V gene (reference sequence).